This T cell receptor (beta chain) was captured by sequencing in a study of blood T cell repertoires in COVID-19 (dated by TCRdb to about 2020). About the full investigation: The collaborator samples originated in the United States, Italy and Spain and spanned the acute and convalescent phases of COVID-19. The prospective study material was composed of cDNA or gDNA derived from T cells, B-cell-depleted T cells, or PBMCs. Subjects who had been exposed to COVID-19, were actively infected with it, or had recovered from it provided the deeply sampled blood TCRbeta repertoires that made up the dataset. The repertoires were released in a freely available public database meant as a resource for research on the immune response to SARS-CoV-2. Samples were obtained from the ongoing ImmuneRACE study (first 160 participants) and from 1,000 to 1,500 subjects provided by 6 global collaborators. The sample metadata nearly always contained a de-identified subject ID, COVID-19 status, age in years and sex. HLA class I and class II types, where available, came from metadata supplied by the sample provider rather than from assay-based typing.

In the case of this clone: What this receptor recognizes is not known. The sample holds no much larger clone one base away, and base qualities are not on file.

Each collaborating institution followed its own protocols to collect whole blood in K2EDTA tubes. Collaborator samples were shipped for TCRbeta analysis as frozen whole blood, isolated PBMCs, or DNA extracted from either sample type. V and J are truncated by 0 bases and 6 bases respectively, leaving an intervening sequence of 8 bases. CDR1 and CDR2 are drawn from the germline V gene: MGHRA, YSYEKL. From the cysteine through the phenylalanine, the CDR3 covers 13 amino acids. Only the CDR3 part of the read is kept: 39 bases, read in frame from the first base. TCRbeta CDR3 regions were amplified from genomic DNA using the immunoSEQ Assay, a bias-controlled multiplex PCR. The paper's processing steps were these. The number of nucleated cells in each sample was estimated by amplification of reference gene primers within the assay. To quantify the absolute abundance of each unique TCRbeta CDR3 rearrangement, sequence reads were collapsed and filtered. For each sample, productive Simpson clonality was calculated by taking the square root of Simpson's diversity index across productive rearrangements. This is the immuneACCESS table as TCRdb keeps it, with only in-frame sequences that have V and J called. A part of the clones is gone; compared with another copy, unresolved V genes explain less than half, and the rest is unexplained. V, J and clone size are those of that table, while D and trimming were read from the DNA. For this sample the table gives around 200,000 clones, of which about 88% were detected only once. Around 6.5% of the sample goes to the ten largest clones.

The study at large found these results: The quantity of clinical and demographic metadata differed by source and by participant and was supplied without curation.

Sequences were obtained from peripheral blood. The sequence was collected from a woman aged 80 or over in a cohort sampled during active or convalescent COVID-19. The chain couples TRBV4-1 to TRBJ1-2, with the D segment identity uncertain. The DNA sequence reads TGCGCCAGCAGCCAAGATGGAGCTGATGGCTACACCTTC. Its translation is CASSQDGADGYTF.